Below, 26 T cell receptor beta chains from the same sample are listed, as sequenced in a study of cytomegalovirus exposure and HLA in healthy donors. The PCR had 60 Vbeta and 13 Jbeta primers. Assay: immunoSEQ multiplex PCR; the TCRdb copy retains only in-frame clones and omits some. The table shows 200,000 or so clones, with more than 75% occurring only once. Sequences were obtained from PBMCs. These receptors came from a man in his thirties or forties in good health and CMV-seronegative.

In nucleotides, the CDR3 is TGTGCCAGCAACGAACACAGGGGGCAACTCTACGAGCAGTACTTC. Translation: CASNEHRGQLYEQYF. This chain uses TRBV6-6 with TRBJ2-5; 9 bases fit TRBD1. The J call may not be correct, given that the DNA end is closer to TRBJ2-7. The CDR3 extends over 15 amino acids. CDR1 is MNHNY, CDR2 SVGAGI, per germline (reference sequence).

The chain is built from TRBV4-1 and TRBJ2-2; the match to TRBD2 covers 10 bases. This CDR3 is 17 amino acids long. V trimming: 6 bases; J trimming: 1 base; junction bases outside the gene matches: 8. Germline lookup yields CDR1 MGHRA and CDR2 YSYEKL. Here the CDR3 DNA reads TGCGCCAGCAGACCAATACTAGCGGGGATGAACACCGGGGAGCTGTTTTTT. Translated, it gives CASRPILAGMNTGELFF.

The V call is TRBV28, the J call TRBJ1-2, with 8 bases matching TRBD1. V shed 5 bases, J shed 3 bases, and the junction held 8 bases outside the gene matches. The CDR3 is made up of 15 amino acids. Germline V lookup: CDR1 MDHEN, CDR2 SYDVKM. The CDR3 DNA follows: TGTGCCAGCAGTCCGACAGGGGTCGCGTACTATGGCTACACCTTC. Translated, it gives CASSPTGVAYYGYTF.

Here the CDR3 reads CASSLVVPGGSYEQYF. The DNA of the CDR3 is TGCGCCAGCAGCTTGGTAGTCCCCGGGGGCTCCTACGAGCAGTACTTC. J is TRBJ2-7 and V is TRBV5-1; the D gene is possibly TRBD2 (6 bases). Trimming took 0 bases from V and 0 from J, leaving 13 bases between them. This CDR3 contains 16 residues. Germline CDR1 is SGHRS and CDR2 is YFSETQ.

In its sample, this clone was seen once. The chain carries TRBV27 and TRBJ2-5, with D hard to call. Trimming shortened V by 1 base and J by 0 bases, and 6 bases separated the two germline ends. The CDR3 has 14 amino acids. The germline CDR1 and CDR2 sequences are MNHEY and SMNVEV (reference sequence). The CDR3 region is CASSLLGHQETQYF. The CDR3 DNA is TGTGCCAGCAGTTTATTGGGCCACCAAGAGACCCAGTACTTC.

The chain combines TRBV30 with TRBJ2-7; 7 bases line up with TRBD2. The germline gives CDR1 GTSNPN, CDR2 SVGIG (reference sequence). J was trimmed by 4 bases and V by 3 bases; bases with no gene match: 12. The CDR3 contains 15 residues. The CDR3 reads CAWSPKRGTGYEQYF. In DNA, the CDR3 is TGTGCCTGGAGCCCCAAGCGGGGAACGGGATACGAGCAGTACTTC.

The chain links TRBV25-1 to TRBJ2-1; the D gene is possibly TRBD2 (5 bases). Germline lookup yields CDR1 MGHDK and CDR2 SYGVNS. This CDR3 contains 14 residues. The V gene lost 7 bases and the J gene lost 3 bases, with 13 bases spanning the gap. The CDR3 DNA is TGTGCCAGCACGGACCGGGGTCACTACAATGAGCAGTTCTTC. It specifies CASTDRGHYNEQFF.

This chain uses TRBV7-9 with TRBJ2-7; D is ambiguous. The CDR3 has 14 residues. Germline assignment: CDR1 SEHNR and CDR2 FQNEAQ (reference sequence). Trimming cost V 4 bases and J 0 bases, with 10 bases left between them. The DNA of the CDR3 is TGTGCCAGCAGCTACCAAGCCCGCTCCTACGAGCAGTACTTC. Protein product: CASSYQARSYEQYF.

Only a few counts were recorded for this clone. The chain is built from TRBV11-2 and TRBJ1-3; D gene uncertain. The V gene's germline CDR1 is SGHAT and CDR2 FQNNGV. V lost 2 bases and J 4 bases, leaving 3 bases between the germline ends. CDR3 length equals 12 residues. The CDR3 nucleotides are TGTGCCAGCAGCTTAACAGGAAACACCATATATTTT. This sequence encodes CASSLTGNTIYF.

V and J are TRBV4-3 and TRBJ2-2; 11 bases are shared with TRBD2. The germline gives CDR1 LGHNA, CDR2 YSLEER. J gave up 4 bases and V 3 bases, and 1 base lay outside the gene matches. CDR3 length: 15 residues. The CDR3, as DNA: TGCGCCAGCAGCCAGCTAGCGGGGGGCACCGGGGAGCTGTTTTTT. Protein sequence: CASSQLAGGTGELFF.

A single count supports this clone. The chain employs TRBV2 and TRBJ1-4; D not certain. CDR1 is SNHLY, CDR2 FYNNEI, per germline. The CDR3 extends over 12 amino acids. The V gene lost 7 bases and the J gene lost 12 bases, with 15 bases spanning the gap. CDR3: CASMKTREELFF. CDR3 DNA: TGTGCCAGCATGAAAACGAGGGAGGAACTGTTTTTT.

CDR3 in amino acids: CASSQDLLSQGVTIYF. The CDR3 nucleotides are TGCGCCAGCAGCCAAGATCTCCTTAGCCAGGGGGTAACCATATATTTT. This chain links TRBV4-3 with TRBJ1-3; 7 bases are a match to TRBD1. Trimming cost V 0 bases and J 10 bases; bases outside gene matches: 12. The germline V gene has CDR1 LGHNA and CDR2 YSLEER. The length of the CDR3 is 16 residues.

The rearrangement uses TRBV6-5 and TRBJ2-3; 7 bases agree with TRBD1. CDR1 and CDR2 (germline): MNHEY, SVGAGI. This CDR3 has 13 amino acids. Trimming cost V 5 bases and J 5 bases; bases outside gene matches: 4. The CDR3, as DNA: TGTGCCAGCAGTCCTACAGGGGAAGATACGCAGTATTTT. Its translation is CASSPTGEDTQYF.

The rearrangement joins TRBV18 to TRBJ2-1; the match to TRBD1 covers 8 bases. CDR3 size: 11 residues. The germline CDR1 and CDR2 sequences are KGHSH and LQKENI. With 6 bases clipped from V and 15 bases from J, the junction kept 7 bases outside the gene matches. The CDR3 loop is CASSPGQGPFF. For the CDR3, the DNA is TGTGCCAGCTCCCCCGGACAGGGCCCGTTCTTC.

This chain links TRBV27 with TRBJ1-1; D is possibly TRBD1 (5 bases). This CDR3 region has 16 residues. Deletions cut 3 bases from V and 0 bases from J, with 14 bases between. Germline V gives CDR1 MNHEY, CDR2 SMNVEV (reference sequence). CDR3 region: CASSFSRGGMNTEAFF. In nucleotides, the CDR3 is TGTGCCAGCAGTTTCTCCCGGGGGGGAATGAACACTGAAGCTTTCTTT.

The chain is built from TRBV5-1 and TRBJ2-2; 9 bases align to TRBD1. V was pared by 3 bases and J by 4 bases, with 4 bases of the junction left unmatched. Germline-derived CDR1 and CDR2 are SGHRS and YFSETQ. The CDR3 length is 15 residues. CDR3 region: CASSSGQGATGELFF. CDR3 nucleotide sequence: TGCGCCAGCAGCTCGGGACAGGGTGCCACCGGGGAGCTGTTTTTT. Full variable domain (missing parts from reference TRBV5-1 and TRBJ2-2): KAGVTQTPRYLIKTRGQQVTLSCSPISGHRSVSWYQQTPGQGLQFLFEYFSETQRNKGNFPGRFSGRQFSNSRSEMNVSTLELGDSALYLCASSSGQGATGELFFGEGSRLTVL.

V gene TRBV5-6 combines with J gene TRBJ2-1; possibly TRBD2 for D (6 bases). The germline V and J ends were trimmed by 3 bases and 1 base, with 8 bases remaining between them. This CDR3 is built from 14 residues. Germline-derived CDR1 and CDR2 are SGHDT and YYEEEE. This chain's CDR3 is CASSWGVSYNEQFF. CDR3 DNA sequence: TGTGCCAGCAGCTGGGGGGTTTCCTACAATGAGCAGTTCTTC.

This rearrangement joins TRBV5-1 to TRBJ1-1; D uncertain. The V end was cut by 4 bases, the J end by 2 bases, with 12 bases between. The CDR3 runs to 14 residues. CDR1 is SGHRS and CDR2 is YFSETQ in the germline V gene. The CDR3 region has the DNA TGCGCCAGCAGCCCACTGACAAGTAACACTGAAGCTTTCTTT. The encoded protein is CASSPLTSNTEAFF.

The J gene is TRBJ2-6, the V gene TRBV9; tentatively, D is TRBD1 (5 bases). Germline CDR1 reads SGDLS; CDR2 reads YYNGEE. V shed 4 bases and J shed 2 bases, with 7 bases lying between them. The CDR3 runs 14 residues. The CDR3 spells CASSRQTGANVLTF. CDR3 DNA sequence: TGTGCCAGCAGCCGACAGACTGGGGCCAACGTCCTGACTTTC.

This sequence joins TRBV7-8 and TRBJ1-6; D possibly corresponds to TRBD1 (6 bases). V was clipped by 5 bases and J by 3 bases, with 14 bases between them. This CDR3 is 16 amino acids long. Germline values: CDR1 SGHVS, CDR2 FQNEAQ. The DNA for the CDR3 is TGTGCCAGCAGCGATCTAACAGGGATCTATAATTCACCCCTCCACTTT. This gives the protein CASSDLTGIYNSPLHF.

This chain connects TRBV6-1 to TRBJ2-5; 8 bases agree with TRBD1. The end of the DNA aligns better with TRBJ2-7, so the J call may be wrong. Germline V gives CDR1 MNHNS, CDR2 SASEGT. There are 13 residues in the CDR3. The CDR3 region is CASSELTGDEQYF. The CDR3, as DNA: TGTGCCAGCAGTGAATTGACAGGGGACGAGCAGTACTTC.

The V gene is TRBV28, the J gene TRBJ2-3, with 11 bases aligning to TRBD2. CDR1 and CDR2 from the germline V gene are MDHEN and SYDVKM. V dropped 5 bases and J dropped 1; count of bases not matched to a gene: 2. The CDR3 totals 15 residues. CDR3 coding DNA: TGTGCCAGCAGTCTAGCGGGAGGAGGCACAGATACGCAGTATTTT. This sequence encodes CASSLAGGGTDTQYF.

The chain has TRBV7-2 and TRBJ2-3, with TRBD2 as a possible D gene (6 bases). V dropped 1 base and J dropped 0 bases, with 8 bases sitting between them. Per the germline V gene, CDR1 is SGHTA and CDR2 is FQGNSA. The CDR3 contains 15 residues. The CDR3 sequence: CASSLGGASTDTQYF. CDR3 DNA: TGTGCCAGCAGCTTAGGCGGGGCTAGCACAGATACGCAGTATTTT.

This chain uses TRBV10-3 with TRBJ1-2; TRBD1 is a possible D gene (6 bases). Trimming took off 6 bases at V and 8 bases at J, with 10 bases between the two ends. Germline loops: CDR1 ENHRY, CDR2 SYGVKD. The CDR3 is 11 residues long. As DNA, the CDR3 is TGTGCCATCAGGAACAGGGACGGCTACACCTTC. Translation gives CAIRNRDGYTF.

This chain joins TRBV5-1 and TRBJ2-3; D might be TRBD1 (6 bases). This CDR3 contains 15 residues. Germline assignment: CDR1 SGHRS and CDR2 YFSETQ. Trimming cost V 7 bases and J 6 bases, with 21 bases left between them. CDR3 loop: CASRNNRVQGDTQYF. In DNA form, the CDR3 reads TGCGCCAGCCGGAACAACAGGGTGCAGGGTGATACGCAGTATTTT.

The chain is built from TRBV7-9 and TRBJ2-6; 8 bases map to TRBD1. Germline CDR1 reads SEHNR; CDR2 reads FQNEAQ (reference sequence). The CDR3 loop spans 17 amino acids. The junction had 6 bases not matched to a gene; V was cut back by 5 bases and J by 0 bases. The DNA of the CDR3 is TGTGCCAGCAGCGAGGCAGGGGGCGTCTCTGGGGCCAACGTCCTGACTTTC. Protein sequence: CASSEAGGVSGANVLTF.